The TCR beta chain under discussion was sequenced for a study of long-term antiretroviral therapy in people with HIV. Study in general: It was about a decade after the earliest samples that the 2015 immediate-ART recommendation appeared. Study-wide findings and caveats: Across all time points, the repertoire was dominated by clones that expanded before ART.

V gave up 3 bases and J gave up 1 base; unmatched junction bases: 1. CDR1 and CDR2 from the germline V gene are SGHNT and YYREEE (reference sequence). The CDR3 consists of 14 residues. Samples were assayed with immunoSEQ v3.0 at survey level. What sequencing targeted per sample was 40,000-50,000 T-cell genomes. Here immunoSEQ multiplex PCR was the method, and the copy in TCRdb shows in-frame clones only, minus some. The table has nearly 20,000 clones, roughly 78% seen once. On this clone itself: Its cognate antigen is unknown.

At least two post-ART and at least one pre-ART PBMC sample were available for each donor. The specimen was unsorted PBMCs, collected 0.2 years after starting antiretroviral therapy. The TCR originated in a woman aged 40 to 50 with HIV. The rearrangement uses TRBV5-4 and TRBJ2-7; 10 positions agree with TRBD1. The CDR3 protein is CASSSDRGSYEQYF. CDR3 DNA sequence: TGTGCCAGCAGCTCGGACAGGGGGTCCTACGAGCAGTACTTC.